This T cell receptor (beta chain) was profiled in a study of shared clonotypes between healthy human individuals. The protocol was immunoSEQ multiplex PCR, while the TCRdb copy is restricted to in-frame clones and leaves out a portion. The data show over 400,000 clones, 70% to 85% seen once. The V end lost 3 bases, the J end lost 4 bases, and 9 bases lay between the germline ends. This CDR3 has 13 amino acids. Germline lookup yields CDR1 LNHNV and CDR2 YYDKDF (reference sequence). This clonotype was sampled from a woman aged 40 to 50 in good health. Some clones in this sample may be carry-over from other donors' samples. What was sequenced was PBMCs. The chain recombines TRBV15 with TRBJ1-2; D not certain. The CDR3 DNA follows: TGTGCCACCAGCAGTAGAGCAACCTATGGCTACACCTTC. Translated, it gives CATSSRATYGYTF.